These 8 T cell receptor beta chains originate from one sample sequenced in a study of blood T cell repertoires in COVID-19. The assay was immunoSEQ multiplex PCR, and TCRdb's table has in-frame clones only and misses some. The data contain some 200,000 clones, nearly 90% of them singletons. The sequencing input was peripheral blood. These receptors came from a man between 60 and 75 years old with active or convalescent COVID-19.

V and J are TRBV5-1 and TRBJ2-1; 12 bases are shared with TRBD2. V was clipped by 4 bases and J by 4 bases; unmatched bases: 6. Germline V gene lookup returns CDR1 SGHRS and CDR2 YFSETQ. The CDR3 covers 16 residues. In DNA, the CDR3 is TGCGCCAGCAGCCGAACTAGCGGGGGGACATACAATGAGCAGTTCTTC. It specifies CASSRTSGGTYNEQFF.

V usage is TRBV19 and J usage is TRBJ1-5; D is perhaps TRBD1 (5 bases). The CDR3 covers 16 residues. The germline gives CDR1 LNHDA, CDR2 SQIVND (reference sequence). V was trimmed by 6 bases and J by 5 bases, leaving 20 bases between them. The CDR3 nucleotides are TGTGCCAGTAGCACAAAGGCAGGGTATAGTTATCAGCCCCAGCATTTT. Translating gives CASSTKAGYSYQPQHF.

The chain combines TRBV7-9 with TRBJ2-7; D remains ambiguous. The CDR3 totals 15 residues. Germline V CDR1 and CDR2: SEHNR, FQNEAQ (reference sequence). Trimming removed 1 base from V and 3 bases from J, with 13 bases in between. The CDR3 DNA reads TGTGCCAGCAGCTTAGACACACCTAGTTACTACGAGCAGTACTTC. Its protein is CASSLDTPSYYEQYF.

This clone appeared once. The chain has TRBV27 and TRBJ1-4, with 8 positions matching TRBD1. V shed 5 bases, J shed 0 bases, and the junction held 8 bases outside the gene matches. This CDR3 is built from 17 residues. Germline CDR1 MNHEY, CDR2 SMNVEV (reference sequence). This CDR3 reads CASSPGQGGTTNEKLFF. As DNA, the CDR3 is TGTGCCAGCAGTCCCGGACAGGGAGGGACAACTAATGAAAAACTGTTTTTT. The whole variable domain, remainder taken from reference TRBV27 and TRBJ1-4, is EAQVTQNPRYLITVTGKKLTVTCSQNMNHEYMSWYRQDPGLGLRQIYYSMNVEVTDKGDVPEGYKVSRKEKRNFPLILESPSPNQTSLYFCASSPGQGGTTNEKLFFGSGTQLSVL.

J is TRBJ1-5 and V is TRBV24-1; 7 bases line up with TRBD1. Germline loops: CDR1 KGHDR, CDR2 SFDVKD. The CDR3 contains 17 residues. Losses at the gene ends were 0 bases for V and 7 bases for J; bases not matched to a gene: 11. The CDR3 loop is CATSDLGLGQGGQPQHF. CDR3 nucleotide sequence: TGTGCCACCAGTGATTTGGGTTTGGGCCAGGGGGGACAGCCCCAGCATTTT.

The chain is built from TRBV6-5 and TRBJ1-5; TRBD1 might be the D (6 bases). With 2 bases removed from V and 4 bases from J, the gap between germline ends came to 15 bases. The CDR3 has 16 residues. Germline V gene lookup returns CDR1 MNHEY and CDR2 SVGAGI. Written as DNA, the CDR3 is TGTGCCAGCAGTTACAGGTTGGGGGGGGCTAATCAGCCCCAGCATTTT. Translating gives CASSYRLGGANQPQHF.

This sequence joins TRBV24-1 and TRBJ2-1, with a weak D call TRBD2 (5 bases). The germline V and J ends were trimmed by 5 bases and 4 bases, with 14 bases remaining between them. Germline V gives CDR1 KGHDR, CDR2 SFDVKD. The CDR3 extends over 15 amino acids. The CDR3 DNA is TGTGCCACCAGTGCCCCCGGGAACCTATACAATGAGCAGTTCTTC. The encoded protein is CATSAPGNLYNEQFF.

V gene TRBV5-6 combines with J gene TRBJ1-6; TRBD1 might be the D (5 bases). The length of the CDR3 is 14 residues. V lost 3 bases and J lost 10, with 14 bases in between. Germline CDR1 and CDR2: SGHDT and YYEEEE. The CDR3 coding sequence is TGTGCCAGCAGCTGGCGGTCGGGGGACTCACCCCTCCACTTT. Protein product: CASSWRSGDSPLHF.